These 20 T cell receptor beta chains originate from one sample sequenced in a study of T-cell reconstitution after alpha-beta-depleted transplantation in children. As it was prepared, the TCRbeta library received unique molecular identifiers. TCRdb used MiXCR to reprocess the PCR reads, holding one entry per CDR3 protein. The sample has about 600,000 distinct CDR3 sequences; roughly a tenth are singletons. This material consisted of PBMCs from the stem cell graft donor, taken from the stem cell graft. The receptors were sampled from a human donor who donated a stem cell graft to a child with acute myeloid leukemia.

DNA of the CDR3: TGCAGCGTTGAAGAGGGTCAACTTGGCTACAATGAGCAGTTCTTC. It yields the protein CSVEEGQLGYNEQFF. The chain has TRBV29-1 and TRBJ2-1, with D uncertain. The CDR3 consists of 15 residues. With 0 bases removed from V and 3 bases from J, the gap between germline ends came to 12 bases. CDR1 and CDR2 from the germline V gene are SQVTM and ANQGSEA.

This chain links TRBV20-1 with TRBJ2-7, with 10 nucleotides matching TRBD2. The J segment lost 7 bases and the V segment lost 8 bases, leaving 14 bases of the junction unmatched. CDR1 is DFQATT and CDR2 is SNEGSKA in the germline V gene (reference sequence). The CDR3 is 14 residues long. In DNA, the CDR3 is TGCAGTAGCCCAGTACTAGCGGGACTGGGGGAGCAGTACTTC. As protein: CSSPVLAGLGEQYF.

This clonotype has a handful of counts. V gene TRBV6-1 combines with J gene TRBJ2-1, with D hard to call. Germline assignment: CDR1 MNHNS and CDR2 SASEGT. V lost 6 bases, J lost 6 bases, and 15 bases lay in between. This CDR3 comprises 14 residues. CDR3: CASSPDRSFNEQFF. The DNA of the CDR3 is TGTGCCAGCAGCCCCGACCGTTCTTTCAATGAGCAGTTCTTC.

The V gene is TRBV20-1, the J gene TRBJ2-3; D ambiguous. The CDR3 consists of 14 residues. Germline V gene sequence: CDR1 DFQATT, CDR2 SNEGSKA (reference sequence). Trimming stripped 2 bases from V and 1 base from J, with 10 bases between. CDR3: CSARQSLRTDTQYF. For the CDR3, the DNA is TGCAGTGCTAGACAGTCCCTACGCACAGATACGCAGTATTTT.

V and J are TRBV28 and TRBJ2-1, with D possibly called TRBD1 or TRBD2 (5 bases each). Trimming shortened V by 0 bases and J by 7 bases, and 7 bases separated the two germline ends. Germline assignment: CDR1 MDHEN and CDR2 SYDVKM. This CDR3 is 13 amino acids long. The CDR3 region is CASSLWGENEQFF. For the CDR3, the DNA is TGTGCCAGCAGTTTATGGGGGGAGAATGAGCAGTTCTTC.

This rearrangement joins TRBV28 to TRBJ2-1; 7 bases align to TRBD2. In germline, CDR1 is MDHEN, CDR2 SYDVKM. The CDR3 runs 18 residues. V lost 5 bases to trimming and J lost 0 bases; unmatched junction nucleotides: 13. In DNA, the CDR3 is TGTGCCAGCAGTCCCATTCGTGGGGGGGAGGCCTCCTACAATGAGCAGTTCTTC. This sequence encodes CASSPIRGGEASYNEQFF.

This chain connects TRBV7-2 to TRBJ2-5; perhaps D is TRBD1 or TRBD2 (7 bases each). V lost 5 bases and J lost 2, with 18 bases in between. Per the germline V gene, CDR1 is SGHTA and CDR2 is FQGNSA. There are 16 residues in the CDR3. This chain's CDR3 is CASSAGRGQGQETQYF. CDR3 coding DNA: TGTGCCAGCAGCGCAGGGAGGGGGCAGGGGCAAGAGACCCAGTACTTC. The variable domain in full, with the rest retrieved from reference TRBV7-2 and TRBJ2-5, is GAGVSQSPSNKVTEKGKDVELRCDPISGHTALYWYRQSLGQGLEFLIYFQGNSAPDKSGLPSDRFSAERTGGSVSTLTIQRTQQEDSAVYLCASSAGRGQGQETQYFGPGTRLLVL.

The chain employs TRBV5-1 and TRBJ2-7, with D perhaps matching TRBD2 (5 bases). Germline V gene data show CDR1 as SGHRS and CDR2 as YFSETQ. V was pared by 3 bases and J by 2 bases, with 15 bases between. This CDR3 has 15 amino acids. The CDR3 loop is CASSSGVLAAYEQYF. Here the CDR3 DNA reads TGCGCCAGCAGCTCTGGGGTGCTAGCAGCCTACGAGCAGTACTTC.

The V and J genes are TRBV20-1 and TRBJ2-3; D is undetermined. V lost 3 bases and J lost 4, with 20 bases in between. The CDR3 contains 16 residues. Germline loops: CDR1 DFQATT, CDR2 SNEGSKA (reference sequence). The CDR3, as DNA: TGCAGTGCTAGGCCCCGTTTAGCCTCCCGAGCAGATACGCAGTATTTT. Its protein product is CSARPRLASRADTQYF.

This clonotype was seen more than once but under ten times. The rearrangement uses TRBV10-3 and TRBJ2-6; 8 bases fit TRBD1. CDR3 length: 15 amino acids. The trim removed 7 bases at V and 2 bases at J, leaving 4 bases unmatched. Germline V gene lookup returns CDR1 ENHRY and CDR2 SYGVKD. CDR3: CAITQGAAGANVLTF. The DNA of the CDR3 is TGTGCCATCACTCAGGGGGCGGCTGGGGCCAACGTCCTGACTTTC.

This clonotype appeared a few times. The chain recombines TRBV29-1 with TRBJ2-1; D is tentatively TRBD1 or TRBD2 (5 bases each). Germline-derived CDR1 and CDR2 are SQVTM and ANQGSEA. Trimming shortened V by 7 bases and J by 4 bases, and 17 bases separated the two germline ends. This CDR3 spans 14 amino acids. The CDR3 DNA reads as TGCAGCGATAGAGAGGGACCGACTTACAATGAGCAGTTCTTC. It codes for CSDREGPTYNEQFF.

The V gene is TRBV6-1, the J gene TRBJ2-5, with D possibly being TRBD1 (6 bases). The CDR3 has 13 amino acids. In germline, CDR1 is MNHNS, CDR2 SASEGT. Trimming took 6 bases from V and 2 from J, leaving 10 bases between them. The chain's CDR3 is CASRTGQQETQYF. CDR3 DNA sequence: TGTGCCAGCAGAACAGGGCAGCAAGAGACCCAGTACTTC.

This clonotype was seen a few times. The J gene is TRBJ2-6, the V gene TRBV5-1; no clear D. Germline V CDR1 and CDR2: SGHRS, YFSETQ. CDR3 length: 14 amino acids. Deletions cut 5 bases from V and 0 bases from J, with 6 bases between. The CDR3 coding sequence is TGCGCCAGCAGTTACGACTCTGGGGCCAACGTCCTGACTTTC. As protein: CASSYDSGANVLTF.

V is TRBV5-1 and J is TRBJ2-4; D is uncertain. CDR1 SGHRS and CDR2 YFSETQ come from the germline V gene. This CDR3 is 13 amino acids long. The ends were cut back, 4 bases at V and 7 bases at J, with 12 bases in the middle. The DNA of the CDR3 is TGCGCCAGCAGCGTAATCCCTTGGAACATTCAGTACTTC. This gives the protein CASSVIPWNIQYF.

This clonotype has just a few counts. The CDR3 nucleotides are TGCAGTGCTAGAGATCGGGGCCCCGGAAGGGCCAACGTCCTGACTTTC. It encodes CSARDRGPGRANVLTF. This sequence joins TRBV20-1 and TRBJ2-6, with D perhaps TRBD1 or TRBD2 (5 bases each). V was clipped by 0 bases and J by 5 bases, with 14 bases between them. The CDR3 runs 16 residues. Germline-derived CDR1 and CDR2 are DFQATT and SNEGSKA (reference sequence).

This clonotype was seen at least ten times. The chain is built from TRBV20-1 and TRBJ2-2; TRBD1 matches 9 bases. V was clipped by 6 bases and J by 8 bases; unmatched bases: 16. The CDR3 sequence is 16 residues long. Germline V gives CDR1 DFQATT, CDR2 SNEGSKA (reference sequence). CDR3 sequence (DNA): TGCAGTGCCTTCAACAGGGGGCGGTCTTCATCAGGGGAGCTGTTTTTT. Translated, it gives CSAFNRGRSSSGELFF.

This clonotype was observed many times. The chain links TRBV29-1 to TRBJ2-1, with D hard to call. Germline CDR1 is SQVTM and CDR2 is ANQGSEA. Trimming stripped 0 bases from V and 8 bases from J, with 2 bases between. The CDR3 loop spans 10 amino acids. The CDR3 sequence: CSVEEDEQFF. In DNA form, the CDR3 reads TGCAGCGTTGAAGAGGATGAGCAGTTCTTC.

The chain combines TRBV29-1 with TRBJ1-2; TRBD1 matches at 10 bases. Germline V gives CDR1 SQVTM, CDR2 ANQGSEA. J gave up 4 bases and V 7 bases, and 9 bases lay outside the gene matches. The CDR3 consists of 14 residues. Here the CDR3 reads CSARDRGDGYGYTF. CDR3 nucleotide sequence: TGCAGCGCCCGGGACAGGGGTGACGGCTATGGCTACACCTTC. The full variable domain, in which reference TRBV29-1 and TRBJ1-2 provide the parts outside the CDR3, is SAVISQKPSRDICQRGTSLTIQCQVDSQVTMMFWYRQQPGQSLTLIATANQGSEATYESGFVIDKFPISRPNLTFSTLTVSNMSPEDSSIYLCSARDRGDGYGYTFGSGTRLTVV.

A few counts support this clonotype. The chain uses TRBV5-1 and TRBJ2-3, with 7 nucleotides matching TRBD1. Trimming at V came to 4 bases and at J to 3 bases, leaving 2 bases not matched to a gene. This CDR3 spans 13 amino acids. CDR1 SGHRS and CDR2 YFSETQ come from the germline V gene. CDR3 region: CASSTGQTDTQYF. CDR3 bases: TGCGCCAGCAGCACGGGACAGACAGATACGCAGTATTTT. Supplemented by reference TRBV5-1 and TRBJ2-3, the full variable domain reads KAGVTQTPRYLIKTRGQQVTLSCSPISGHRSVSWYQQTPGQGLQFLFEYFSETQRNKGNFPGRFSGRQFSNSRSEMNVSTLELGDSALYLCASSTGQTDTQYFGPGTRLTVL.

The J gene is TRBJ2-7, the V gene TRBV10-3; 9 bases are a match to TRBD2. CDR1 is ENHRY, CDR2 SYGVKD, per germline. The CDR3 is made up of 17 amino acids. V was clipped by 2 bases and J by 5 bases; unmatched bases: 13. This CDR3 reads CAISELSLAGGPNEQYF. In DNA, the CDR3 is TGTGCCATCAGTGAGCTCTCGCTCGCGGGAGGGCCTAACGAGCAGTACTTC.